Included here is one T cell receptor beta chain sequence, with context. Antigen unknown. In germline, CDR1 is MNHEY, CDR2 SMNVEV (reference sequence). V shed 10 bases and J shed 5 bases, with 18 bases lying between them. The CDR3 is 13 residues long. This sample is part of a study of tumor-infiltrating lymphocytes in localized non-small cell lung cancer. Study-wide context: Each patient gave resected tumor and non-adjacent uninvolved lung tissue. Study-level findings and limits: Higher tumor T cell infiltration than in uninvolved lung was supported by TCRbeta sequencing. Technical variation could not be separated from intratumor heterogeneity here. IM1 and IM2 tumors showed no difference in T-cell fraction.

Profiling relied on immunoSEQ multiplex PCR, and the TCRdb table lists in-frame clones only, not all of them. The sample lists some 13,000 clones, approximately 71% seen once, with around a tenth in the top ten. This receptor was taken from a human donor with non-small cell lung cancer. The sequenced sample was uninvolved lung tissue not adjacent to the tumor. The chain combines TRBV27 with TRBJ2-7, with unresolved D. The CDR3 bases are TGTGCCACCCGATTATCCTCCTCGGACGAGCAGTACGTC. It specifies CATRLSSSDEQYV.